This paragraph covers one T cell receptor (beta chain) sequence. Its antigen is as yet unknown. PCR involved 60 Vbeta and 13 Jbeta primers. Assay: immunoSEQ multiplex PCR; the TCRdb copy retains only in-frame clones and omits some. The table lists roughly 150,000 clones, 65% to 70% of them singletons. The CDR3 runs to 12 residues. Germline V lookup: CDR1 SGHTS, CDR2 YDEGEE. The sample is drawn from a study of cytomegalovirus exposure and HLA in healthy donors. Findings and caveats of the study: Later analysis identified several of the most significant clusters that appeared linked to common viral pathogens. When analyzed later, a missense DCLRE1C variant was found to be linked to TCR beta V- and J-gene trimming. Later on, an analysis tied about 17,000 TCR beta sequences to HLA alleles at 0.05 false discovery rate.

Sequencing was done on a sample of PBMCs. This chain connects TRBV5-8 to TRBJ2-5; D uncertain. The J call could be wrong; TRBJ2-7 is a better fit for the DNA end. The clonotype comes from a man younger than 40 in good health and CMV-seropositive. The CDR3 here is CASSLGEYEQYF. CDR3 nucleotides: TGTGCCAGCAGCTTGGGAGAATACGAGCAGTACTTC.